Given below is one T cell receptor beta chain in context. Its target is unknown. The data derive from a study of cytotoxic CD8 clonotypes in ibrutinib-treated CLL. Findings and caveats of the study: Stable or contracted on treatment, public clonotypes were also uncommon.

Method: immunoSEQ multiplex PCR; TCRdb's copy keeps in-frame clones and lacks some. The data contain approximately 70,000 clones, over 75% of them seen just once; the ten biggest clones take up around 3.1%. The sequencing here drew on PBMCs, taken after 12 months of ibrutinib treatment. This receptor was identified in a human donor with chronic lymphocytic leukemia.

CDR3 residues: CAISESGQGSEGSNQPQHF. DNA of the CDR3: TGTGCCATCAGTGAGTCAGGACAGGGGAGTGAGGGGAGCAATCAGCCCCAGCATTTT. The V gene is TRBV10-3, the J gene TRBJ1-5, with 9 nucleotides matching TRBD1. The CDR3 spans 19 residues. Germline V lookup: CDR1 ENHRY, CDR2 SYGVKD. V was clipped by 0 bases and J by 1 base; unmatched bases: 10.